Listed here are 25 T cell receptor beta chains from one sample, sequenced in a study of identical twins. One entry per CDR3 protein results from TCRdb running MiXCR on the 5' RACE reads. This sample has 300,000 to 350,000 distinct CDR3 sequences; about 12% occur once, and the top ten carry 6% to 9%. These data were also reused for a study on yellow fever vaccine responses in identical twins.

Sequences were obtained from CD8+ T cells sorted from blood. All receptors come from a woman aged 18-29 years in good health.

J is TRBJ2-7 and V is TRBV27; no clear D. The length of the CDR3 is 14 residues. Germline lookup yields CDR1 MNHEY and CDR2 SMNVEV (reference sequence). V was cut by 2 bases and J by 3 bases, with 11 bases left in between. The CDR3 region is CASSLHPALYEQYF. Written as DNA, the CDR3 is TGTGCCAGCAGTTTACATCCTGCGCTCTACGAGCAGTACTTC.

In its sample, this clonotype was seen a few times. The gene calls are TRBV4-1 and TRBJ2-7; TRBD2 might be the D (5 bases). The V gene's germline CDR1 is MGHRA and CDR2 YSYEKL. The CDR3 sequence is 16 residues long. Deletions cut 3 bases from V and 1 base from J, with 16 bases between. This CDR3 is CASSHSFLGGSYEQYF. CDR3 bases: TGCGCCAGCAGCCATTCTTTCCTGGGCGGGTCCTACGAGCAGTACTTC.

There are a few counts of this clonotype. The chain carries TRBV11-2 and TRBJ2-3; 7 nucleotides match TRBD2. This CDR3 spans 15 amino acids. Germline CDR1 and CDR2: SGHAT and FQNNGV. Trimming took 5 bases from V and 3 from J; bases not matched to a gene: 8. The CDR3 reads CASSPGEGQTDTQYF. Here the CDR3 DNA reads TGTGCCAGCAGCCCCGGGGAGGGCCAGACAGATACGCAGTATTTT.

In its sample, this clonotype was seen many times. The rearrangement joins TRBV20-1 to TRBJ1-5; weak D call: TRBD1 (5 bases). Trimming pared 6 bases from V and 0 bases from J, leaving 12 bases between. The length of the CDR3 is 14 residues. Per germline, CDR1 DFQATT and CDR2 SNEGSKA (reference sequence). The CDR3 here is CSATGTDSNQPQHF. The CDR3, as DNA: TGCAGTGCAACCGGGACTGATAGCAATCAGCCCCAGCATTTT.

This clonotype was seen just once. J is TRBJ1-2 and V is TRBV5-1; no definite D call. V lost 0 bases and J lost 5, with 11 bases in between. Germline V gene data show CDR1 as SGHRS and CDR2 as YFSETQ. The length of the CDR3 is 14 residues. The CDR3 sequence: CASSLDRKTYGYTF. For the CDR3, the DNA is TGCGCCAGCAGCTTGGACAGAAAGACTTATGGCTACACCTTC.

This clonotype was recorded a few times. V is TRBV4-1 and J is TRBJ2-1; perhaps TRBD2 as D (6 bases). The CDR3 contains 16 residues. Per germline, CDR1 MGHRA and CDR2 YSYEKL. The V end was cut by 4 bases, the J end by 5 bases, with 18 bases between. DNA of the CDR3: TGCGCCAGCAGCCCCCGGAAAACCGGGACTCACAATGAGCAGTTCTTC. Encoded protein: CASSPRKTGTHNEQFF.

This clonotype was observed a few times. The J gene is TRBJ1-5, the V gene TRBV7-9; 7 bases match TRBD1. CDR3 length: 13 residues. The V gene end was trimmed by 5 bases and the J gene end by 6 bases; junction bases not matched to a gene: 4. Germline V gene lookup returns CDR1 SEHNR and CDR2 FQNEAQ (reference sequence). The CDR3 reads CASSGTVGQPQHF. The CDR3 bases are TGTGCCAGCAGCGGGACAGTGGGTCAGCCCCAGCATTTT.

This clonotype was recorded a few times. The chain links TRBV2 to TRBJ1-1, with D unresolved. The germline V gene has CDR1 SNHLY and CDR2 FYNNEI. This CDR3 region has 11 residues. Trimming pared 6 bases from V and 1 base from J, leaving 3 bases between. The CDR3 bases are TGTGCCAGCAGGTCGAACACTGAAGCTTTCTTT. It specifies CASRSNTEAFF.

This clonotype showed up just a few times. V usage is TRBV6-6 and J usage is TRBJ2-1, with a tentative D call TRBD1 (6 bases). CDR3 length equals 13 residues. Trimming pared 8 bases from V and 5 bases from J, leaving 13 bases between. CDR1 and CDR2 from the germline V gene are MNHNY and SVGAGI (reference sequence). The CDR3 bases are TGTGCCAGCCACTGGACAGTAAACAATGAGCAGTTCTTC. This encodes CASHWTVNNEQFF.

CDR3 coding DNA: TGCGCCAGCAGCTCCGGGACGGGCTACGAGCAGTACTTC. Translating gives CASSSGTGYEQYF. The rearrangement uses TRBV5-1 and TRBJ2-7, with D possibly called TRBD1 or TRBD2 (5 bases each). The germline V gene has CDR1 SGHRS and CDR2 YFSETQ. Trimming shortened V by 3 bases and J by 3 bases, and 10 bases separated the two germline ends. CDR3 length equals 13 residues. The full variable domain, its missing parts supplied by reference TRBV5-1 and TRBJ2-7, is KAGVTQTPRYLIKTRGQQVTLSCSPISGHRSVSWYQQTPGQGLQFLFEYFSETQRNKGNFPGRFSGRQFSNSRSEMNVSTLELGDSALYLCASSSGTGYEQYFGPGTRLTVT.

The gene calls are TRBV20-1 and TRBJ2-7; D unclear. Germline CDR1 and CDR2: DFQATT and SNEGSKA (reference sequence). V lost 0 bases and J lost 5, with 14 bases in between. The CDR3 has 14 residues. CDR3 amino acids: CSARESAGLDEQYV. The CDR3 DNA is TGCAGTGCTAGAGAGTCGGCAGGTCTCGACGAGCAGTACGTC.

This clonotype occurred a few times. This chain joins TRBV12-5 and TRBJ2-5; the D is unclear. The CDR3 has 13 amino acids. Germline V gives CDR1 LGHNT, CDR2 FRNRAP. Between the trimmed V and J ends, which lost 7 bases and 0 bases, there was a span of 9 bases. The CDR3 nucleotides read TGTGCTAGTGACATTCGGGACCAAGAGACCCAGTACTTC. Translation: CASDIRDQETQYF.

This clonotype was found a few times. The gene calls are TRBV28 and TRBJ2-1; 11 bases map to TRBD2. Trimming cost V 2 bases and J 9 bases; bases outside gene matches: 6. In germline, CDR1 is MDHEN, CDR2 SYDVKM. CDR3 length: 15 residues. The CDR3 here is CASSLELAGGVEQFF. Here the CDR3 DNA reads TGTGCCAGCAGTTTAGAGTTAGCGGGGGGGGTTGAGCAGTTCTTC.

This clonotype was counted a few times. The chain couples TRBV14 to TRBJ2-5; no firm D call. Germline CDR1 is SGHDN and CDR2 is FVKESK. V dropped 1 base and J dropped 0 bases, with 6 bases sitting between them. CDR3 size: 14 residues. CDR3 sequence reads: CASSQAAYQETQYF. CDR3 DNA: TGTGCCAGCAGCCAAGCAGCATACCAAGAGACCCAGTACTTC. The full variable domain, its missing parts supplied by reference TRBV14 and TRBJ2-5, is EAGVTQFPSHSVIEKGQTVTLRCDPISGHDNLYWYRRVMGKEIKFLLHFVKESKQDESGMPNNRFLAERTGGTYSTLKVQPAELEDSGVYFCASSQAAYQETQYFGPGTRLLVL.

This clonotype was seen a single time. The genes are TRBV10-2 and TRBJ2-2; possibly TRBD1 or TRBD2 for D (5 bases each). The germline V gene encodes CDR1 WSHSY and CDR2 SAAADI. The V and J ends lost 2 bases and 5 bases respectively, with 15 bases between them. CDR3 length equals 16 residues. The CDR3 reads CASSEGVGVWTGELFF. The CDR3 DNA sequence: TGCGCCAGCAGTGAGGGGGTGGGGGTTTGGACCGGGGAGCTGTTTTTT.

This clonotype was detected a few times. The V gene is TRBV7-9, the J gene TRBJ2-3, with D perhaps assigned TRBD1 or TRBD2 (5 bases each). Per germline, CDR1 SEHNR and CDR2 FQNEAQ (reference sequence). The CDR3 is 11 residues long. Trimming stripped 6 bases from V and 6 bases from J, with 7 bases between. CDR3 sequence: CASSRDDTQYF. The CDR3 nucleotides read TGTGCCAGCAGTCGGGACGATACGCAGTATTTT.

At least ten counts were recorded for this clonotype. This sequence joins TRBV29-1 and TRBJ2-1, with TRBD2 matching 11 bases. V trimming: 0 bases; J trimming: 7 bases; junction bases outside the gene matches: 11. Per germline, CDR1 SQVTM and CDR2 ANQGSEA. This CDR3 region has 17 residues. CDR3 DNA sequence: TGCAGCGTTGAAGATCGGGTAATAGCGGGAGGGCCAAATGAGCAGTTCTTC. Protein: CSVEDRVIAGGPNEQFF.

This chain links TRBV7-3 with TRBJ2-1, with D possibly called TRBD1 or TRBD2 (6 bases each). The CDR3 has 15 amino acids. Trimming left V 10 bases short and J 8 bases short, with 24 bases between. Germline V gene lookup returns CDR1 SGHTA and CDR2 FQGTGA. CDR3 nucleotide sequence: TGTGCCACCTCCGACGGGGGCAAACAATGGGATGAGCAGTTCTTC. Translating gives CATSDGGKQWDEQFF.

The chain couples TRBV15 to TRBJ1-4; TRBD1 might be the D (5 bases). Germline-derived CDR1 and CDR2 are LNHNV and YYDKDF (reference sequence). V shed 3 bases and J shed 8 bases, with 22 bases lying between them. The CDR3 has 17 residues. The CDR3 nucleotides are TGTGCCACCAGCAGTCTTCAGGGTCACACCCTGGAGGAAAAACTGTTTTTT. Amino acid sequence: CATSSLQGHTLEEKLFF.

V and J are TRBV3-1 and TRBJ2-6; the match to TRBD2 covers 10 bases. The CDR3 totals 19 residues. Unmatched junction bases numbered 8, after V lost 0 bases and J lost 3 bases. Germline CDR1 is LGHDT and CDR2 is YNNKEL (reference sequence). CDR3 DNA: TGTGCCAGCAGCCAAGATAGGCTAGCGGGAGCCTTTGGGGCCAACGTCCTGACTTTC. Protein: CASSQDRLAGAFGANVLTF.

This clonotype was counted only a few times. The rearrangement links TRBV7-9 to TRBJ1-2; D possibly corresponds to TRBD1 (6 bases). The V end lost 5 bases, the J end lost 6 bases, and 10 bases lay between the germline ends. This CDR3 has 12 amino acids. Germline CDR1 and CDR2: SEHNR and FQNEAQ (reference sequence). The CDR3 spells CASSKQGNGYTF. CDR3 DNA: TGTGCCAGCAGCAAACAGGGTAATGGCTACACCTTC.

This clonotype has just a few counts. As DNA, the CDR3 is TGTGCCAGCACTGACCGCGGGCGGGACCCTCGGGGGGAGCTGTTTTTT. Translated: CASTDRGRDPRGELFF. The chain joins TRBV28 to TRBJ2-2, with D maybe TRBD2 (6 bases). V was shortened by 7 bases and J by 8 bases, with 23 bases between the two germline ends. This CDR3 comprises 16 residues. Germline V gene lookup returns CDR1 MDHEN and CDR2 SYDVKM.

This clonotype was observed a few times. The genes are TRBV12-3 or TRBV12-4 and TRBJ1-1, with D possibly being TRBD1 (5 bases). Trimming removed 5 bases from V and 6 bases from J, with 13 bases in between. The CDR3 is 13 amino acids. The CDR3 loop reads CASSRQGRPEAFF. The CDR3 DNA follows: TGTGCCAGCAGTCGGCAGGGCAGGCCTGAAGCTTTCTTT.

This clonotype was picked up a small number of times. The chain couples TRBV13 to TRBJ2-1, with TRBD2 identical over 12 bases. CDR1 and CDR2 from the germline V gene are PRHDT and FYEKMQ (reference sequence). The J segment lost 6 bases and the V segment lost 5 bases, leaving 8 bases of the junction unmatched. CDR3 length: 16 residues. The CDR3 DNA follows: TGTGCCAGCAGCCCCCGACTAGCGGGAGATTTCAATGAGCAGTTCTTC. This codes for CASSPRLAGDFNEQFF.

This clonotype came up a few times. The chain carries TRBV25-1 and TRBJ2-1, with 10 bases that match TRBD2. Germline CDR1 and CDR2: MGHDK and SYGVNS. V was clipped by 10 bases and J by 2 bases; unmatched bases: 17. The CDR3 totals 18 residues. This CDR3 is CATPVGAGGPVTYNEQFF. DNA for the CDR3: TGTGCCACACCGGTGGGAGCGGGAGGGCCTGTTACCTACAATGAGCAGTTCTTC.